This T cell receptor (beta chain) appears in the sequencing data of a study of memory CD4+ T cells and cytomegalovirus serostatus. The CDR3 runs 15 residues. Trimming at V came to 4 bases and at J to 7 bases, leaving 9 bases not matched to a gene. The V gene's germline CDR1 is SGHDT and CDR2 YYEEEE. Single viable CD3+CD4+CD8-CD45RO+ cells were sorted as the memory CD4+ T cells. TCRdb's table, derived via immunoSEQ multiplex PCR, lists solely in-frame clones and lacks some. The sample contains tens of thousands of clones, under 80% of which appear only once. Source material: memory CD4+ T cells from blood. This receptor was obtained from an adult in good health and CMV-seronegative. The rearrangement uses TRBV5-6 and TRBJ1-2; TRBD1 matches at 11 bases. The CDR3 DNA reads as TGTGCCAGCAGCCGCGGTTGGGACAGGGGGGCTGGCTACACCTTC. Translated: CASSRGWDRGAGYTF.